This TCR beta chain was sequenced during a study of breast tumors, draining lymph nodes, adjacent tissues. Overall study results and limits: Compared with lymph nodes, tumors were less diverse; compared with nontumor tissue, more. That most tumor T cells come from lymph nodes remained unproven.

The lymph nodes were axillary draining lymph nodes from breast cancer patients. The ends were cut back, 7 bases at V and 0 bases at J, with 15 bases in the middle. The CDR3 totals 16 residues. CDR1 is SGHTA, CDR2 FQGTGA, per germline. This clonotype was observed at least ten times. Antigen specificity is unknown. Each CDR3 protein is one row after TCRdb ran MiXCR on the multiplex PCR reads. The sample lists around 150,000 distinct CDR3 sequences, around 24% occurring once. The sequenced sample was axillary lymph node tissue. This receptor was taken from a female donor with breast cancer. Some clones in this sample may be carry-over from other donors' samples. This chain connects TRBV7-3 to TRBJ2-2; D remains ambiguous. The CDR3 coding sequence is TGTGCCAGCACCGAAAATCCACCACCGAACACCGGGGAGCTGTTTTTT. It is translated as CASTENPPPNTGELFF. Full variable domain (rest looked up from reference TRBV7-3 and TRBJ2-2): GAGVSQTPSNKVTEKGKYVELRCDPISGHTALYWYRQSLGQGPEFLIYFQGTGAADDSGLPNDRFFAVRPEGSVSTLKIQRTERGDSAVYLCASTENPPPNTGELFFGEGSRLTVL.